This TCR beta chain was profiled in a study of control samples from healthy donors and cancer patients. CDR1 MNHEY and CDR2 SVGAGI come from the germline V gene. V was clipped by 2 bases and J by 8 bases, with 6 bases between them. The CDR3 is made up of 11 amino acids. The data were produced by immunoSEQ multiplex PCR, yet TCRdb's version contains in-frame clones alone and is incomplete. The sample contains approximately 110,000 clones, around nine tenths of which appear only once. The specimen sequenced was blood. This receptor was taken from a woman between 50 and 59 years old in good health. The rearrangement uses TRBV6-5 and TRBJ1-2; no clear D. Written as DNA, the CDR3 is TGTGCCAGCAGTTACGGGGTCGGCTACACCTTC. Its protein is CASSYGVGYTF.